The 4 T cell receptor beta chains presented below share a single source sample, sequenced in a study of CD8+CD57+ T cells in acquired aplastic anemia. Researchers used genomic DNA as the template to profile TCR beta VDJ and CDR3. TCRdb reanalysed the reads using MiXCR and keeps one entry per CDR3 protein. In the table there are 200,000 or so distinct CDR3 sequences, 48% of which are singletons. An expansion of CD8+CD57+ cells by flow cytometry had been shown in patients chosen for sequencing. The sample comprised sorted CD4+, CD8+, or CD8+CD57+ T cells (not recorded which) from PBMCs. Every receptor here comes from a human donor with aplastic anemia.

This clonotype was observed many times. V usage is TRBV9 and J usage is TRBJ2-3; 12 bases fit TRBD2. Germline V gives CDR1 SGDLS, CDR2 YYNGEE. The CDR3 contains 16 residues. Trimming removed 0 bases from V and 9 bases from J; junction bases left unmatched: 8. CDR3 bases: TGTGCCAGCAGCGTAGGCCTAGCGGGAGGGCCTTGGACGCAGTATTTT. Translating it yields CASSVGLAGGPWTQYF.

Concerning this clonotype: Being one base from a much bigger clone, this may be a read error. The rearrangement uses TRBV9 and TRBJ1-2; weak D call: TRBD1 (5 bases). Germline V lookup: CDR1 SGDLS, CDR2 YYNGEE. The CDR3 spans 15 residues. The CDR3 bases are TGTGTCAGCAGCGTAGAGGGGAATCGTAACTATGGCTACACCTTC. Translation: CVSSVEGNRNYGYTF.

On this clonotype: A single base separates this from a much larger clone, so it may be a read error. V is TRBV6-1 and J is TRBJ2-7; D perhaps matches TRBD1 (5 bases). The CDR3 covers 15 residues. Germline V CDR1 and CDR2: MNHNS, SASEGT. Trimming stripped 7 bases from V and 2 bases from J, with 18 bases between. The CDR3 reads CASILKTDLPYEQYF. CDR3 in DNA: TGTGCCAGCATCCTAAAGACAGACTTACCCTACGAGCAGTACTTC.

This clonotype came up a few times. This clone may be a read error of a much larger clone one base away. The rearrangement uses TRBV12-3 or TRBV12-4 and TRBJ1-2, with 7 bases lining up with TRBD1. J was trimmed by 4 bases and V by 5 bases; bases with no gene match: 13. This CDR3 is 16 amino acids long. The CDR3 DNA is TGTGCCAGCAGTCCACGGACGGGACAGCTGTTCTATGGCTACACCTTC. Translation gives CASSPRTGQLFYGYTF.